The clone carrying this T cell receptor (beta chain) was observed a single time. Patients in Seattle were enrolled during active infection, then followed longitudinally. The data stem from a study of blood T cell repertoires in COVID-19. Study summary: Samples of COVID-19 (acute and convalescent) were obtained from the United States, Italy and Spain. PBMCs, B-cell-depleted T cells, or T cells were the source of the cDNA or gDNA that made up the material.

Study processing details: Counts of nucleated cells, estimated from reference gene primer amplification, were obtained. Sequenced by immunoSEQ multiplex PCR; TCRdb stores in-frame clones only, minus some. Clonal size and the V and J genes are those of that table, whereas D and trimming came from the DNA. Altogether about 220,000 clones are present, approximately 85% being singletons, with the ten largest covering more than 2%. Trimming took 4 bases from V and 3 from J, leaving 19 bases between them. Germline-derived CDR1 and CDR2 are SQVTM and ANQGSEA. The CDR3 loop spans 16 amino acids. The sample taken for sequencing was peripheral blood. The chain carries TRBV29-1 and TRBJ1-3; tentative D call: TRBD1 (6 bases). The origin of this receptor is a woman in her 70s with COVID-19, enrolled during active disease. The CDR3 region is CSVAGGGSSGGNTIYF. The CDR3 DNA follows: TGCAGCGTTGCGGGGGGCGGATCATCGGGTGGAAACACCATATATTTT.